The clone carrying this TCR beta chain appeared many times. Its antigen is unknown. The time point was: longitudinal time-point 2. The authors obtained over 160 million TCR-beta sequences from 15-18 subjects per sequencing run. In TCRdb, the 5' RACE reads were re-called with MiXCR into one record per CDR3 protein. Altogether approximately 80,000 distinct CDR3 sequences are present, nearly 6% being singletons, with the ten largest covering approximately 8%. The CDR3 is 15 amino acids. Germline assignment: CDR1 SGHDT and CDR2 YYEEEE. Trimming stripped 0 bases from V and 3 bases from J, with 12 bases between. The source of the sample is a study of neurological immune-mediated disorders. Study in general: There were some 35 multiple sclerosis patients; roughly 30 were relapsing-remitting and 3 were secondary progressive. Whole-study findings and limits: Phylogenetic grouping placed 18 of 34 multiple sclerosis patients' repertoires in one related-CDR3 cluster, a possible signature. Subjects shared no identical expanded-clone CDR3 amino acid sequences, suggesting private TCR-beta repertoires in all groups.

Sequencing used PBMCs. The gene calls are TRBV5-6 and TRBJ1-2; D not certain. The sequence derives from a woman aged 55-70 years with multiple sclerosis. The CDR3 nucleotides read TGTGCCAGCAGCTTGGGGCTTCAGGCAGACTATGGCTACACCTTC. It translates to CASSLGLQADYGYTF.